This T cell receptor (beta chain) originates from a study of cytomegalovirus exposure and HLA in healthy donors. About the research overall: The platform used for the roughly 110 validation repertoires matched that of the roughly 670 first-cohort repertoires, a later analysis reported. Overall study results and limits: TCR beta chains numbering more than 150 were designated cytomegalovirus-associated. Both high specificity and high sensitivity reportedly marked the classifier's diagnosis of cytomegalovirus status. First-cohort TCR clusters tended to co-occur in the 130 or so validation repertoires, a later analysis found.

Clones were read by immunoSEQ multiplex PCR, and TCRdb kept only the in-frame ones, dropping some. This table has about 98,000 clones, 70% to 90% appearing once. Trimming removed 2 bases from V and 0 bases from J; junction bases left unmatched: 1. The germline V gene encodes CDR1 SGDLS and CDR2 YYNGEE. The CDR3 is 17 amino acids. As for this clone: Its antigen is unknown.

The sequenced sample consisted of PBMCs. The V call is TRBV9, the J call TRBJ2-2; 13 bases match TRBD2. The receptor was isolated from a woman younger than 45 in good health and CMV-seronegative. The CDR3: CASSVGLAGTNTGELFF. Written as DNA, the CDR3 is TGTGCCAGCAGCGTGGGACTAGCGGGAACGAACACCGGGGAGCTGTTTTTT.